This T cell receptor beta chain is drawn from a study of blood T cell repertoires in COVID-19. The wider study: Whether acute or convalescent, the COVID-19 samples came from the United States, Italy and Spain. PBMCs, B-cell-depleted T cells, or T cells were the source of the cDNA or gDNA that made up the material.

The CDR3 totals 13 residues. Germline loops: CDR1 GTSNPN, CDR2 SVGIG (reference sequence). Between the trimmed V and J ends, which lost 5 bases and 0 bases, there was a span of 10 bases. Source study methods: Amplified reference gene primers provided the basis for estimating nucleated cell counts. The table came from immunoSEQ multiplex PCR; TCRdb's copy has only in-frame clones and leaves some out. D and trimming were read from the DNA, whereas the V and J calls and clone size are those reported in that table. The sample yields about 60,000 clones, roughly 90% seen once. The chain links TRBV30 to TRBJ1-2, with D possibly TRBD1 on 6 matching bases. The TCR comes from a man in his fifties or sixties with active COVID-19. Sequencing was done on a sample of peripheral blood. CDR3 bases: TGTGCCTGGTATCGGACAGCTAACTATGGCTACACCTTC. Translated, it gives CAWYRTANYGYTF.